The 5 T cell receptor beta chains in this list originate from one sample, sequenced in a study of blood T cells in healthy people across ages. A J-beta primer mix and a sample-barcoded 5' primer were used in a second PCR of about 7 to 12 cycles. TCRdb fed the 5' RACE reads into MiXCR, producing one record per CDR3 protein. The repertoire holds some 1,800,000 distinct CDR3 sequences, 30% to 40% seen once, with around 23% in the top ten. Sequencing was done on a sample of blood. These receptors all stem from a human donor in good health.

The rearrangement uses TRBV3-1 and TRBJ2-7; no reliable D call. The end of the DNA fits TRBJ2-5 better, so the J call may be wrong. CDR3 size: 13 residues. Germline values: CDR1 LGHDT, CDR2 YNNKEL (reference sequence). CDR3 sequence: CASSQEWSPTQYF. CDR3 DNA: TGTGCCAGCAGCCAAGAATGGTCCCCGACCCAGTACTTC.

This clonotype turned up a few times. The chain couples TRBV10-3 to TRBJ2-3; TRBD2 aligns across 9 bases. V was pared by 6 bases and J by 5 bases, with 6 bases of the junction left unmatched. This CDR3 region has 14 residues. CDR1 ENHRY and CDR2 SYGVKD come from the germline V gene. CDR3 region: CAIRIAGVKDTQYF. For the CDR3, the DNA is TGTGCCATCAGGATAGCGGGGGTTAAAGATACGCAGTATTTT.

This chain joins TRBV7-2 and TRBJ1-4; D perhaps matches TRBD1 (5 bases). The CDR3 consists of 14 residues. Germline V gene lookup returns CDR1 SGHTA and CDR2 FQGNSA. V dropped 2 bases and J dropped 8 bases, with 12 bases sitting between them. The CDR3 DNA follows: TGTGCCAGCAGCTTACGGGGGGGAATAGAAAAACTGTTTTTT. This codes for CASSLRGGIEKLFF.

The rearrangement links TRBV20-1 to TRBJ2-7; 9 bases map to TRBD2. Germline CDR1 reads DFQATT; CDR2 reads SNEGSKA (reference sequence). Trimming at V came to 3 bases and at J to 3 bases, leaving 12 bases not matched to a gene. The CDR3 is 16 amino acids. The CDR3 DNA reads TGCAGTGCTAGTGGGGCCCAGGCGGGGGGGATCTACGAGCAGTACTTC. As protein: CSASGAQAGGIYEQYF.

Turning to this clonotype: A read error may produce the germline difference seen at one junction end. CDR3 region: CASSATREETQYF. The DNA for the CDR3 is TGTGCTAGCAGCGCAACAAGGGAGGAGACCCAGTACTTC. This chain uses TRBV7-7 with TRBJ2-5; the D gene is possibly TRBD2 (5 bases). The CDR3 sequence is 13 residues long. Germline CDR1 reads SSHAT; CDR2 reads FNYEAQ (reference sequence).